Listed here is a single T cell receptor (beta chain). This sample was included in a study of blood T cell repertoires in COVID-19. Study-level information: The United States, Italy and Spain were the sources of the acute and convalescent COVID-19 samples. PBMCs, B-cell-depleted T cells, or T cells provided the cDNA or gDNA that made up the material.

CDR3 length: 12 residues. V lost 8 bases and J lost 6, with 15 bases in between. The germline CDR1 and CDR2 sequences are SQVTM and ANQGSEA. As handled by the study authors: Estimates of nucleated cell counts were drawn from the amplification of reference gene primers. Sequencing was performed with immunoSEQ multiplex PCR; in TCRdb, only in-frame clones are kept and a portion is missing. V and J calls and clone size are given by that table; D and trimming were obtained from the DNA. Of 200,000 to 250,000 clones listed, around 80% are singletons. Sequenced sample: peripheral blood. The TCR originated in a man aged 45-60 years with active or convalescent COVID-19. The chain couples TRBV29-1 to TRBJ2-3, with D perhaps TRBD2 (7 bases). The CDR3 nucleotides are TGCAGCACATCTCGGGGGGCGGATACGCAGTATTTT. It specifies CSTSRGADTQYF.